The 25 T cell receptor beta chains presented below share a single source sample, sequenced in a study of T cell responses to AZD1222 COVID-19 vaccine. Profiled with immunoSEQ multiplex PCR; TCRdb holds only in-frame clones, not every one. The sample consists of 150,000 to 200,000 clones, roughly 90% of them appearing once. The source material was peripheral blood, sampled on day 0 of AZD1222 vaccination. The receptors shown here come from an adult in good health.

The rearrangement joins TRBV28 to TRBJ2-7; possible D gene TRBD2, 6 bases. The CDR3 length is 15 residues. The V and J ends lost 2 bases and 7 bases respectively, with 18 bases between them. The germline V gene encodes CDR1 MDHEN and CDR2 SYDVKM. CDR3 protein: CASSLVRERGREQYF. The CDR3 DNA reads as TGTGCCAGCAGTTTAGTACGGGAGAGGGGTCGAGAGCAGTACTTC.

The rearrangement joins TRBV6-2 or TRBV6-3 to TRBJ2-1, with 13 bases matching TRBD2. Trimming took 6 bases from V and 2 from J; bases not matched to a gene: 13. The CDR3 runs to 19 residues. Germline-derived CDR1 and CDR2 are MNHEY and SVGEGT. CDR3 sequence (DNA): TGTGCCAGCAGCGCCGGGACTAGCGGGACCCGCGGCCCCTACAATGAGCAGTTCTTC. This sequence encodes CASSAGTSGTRGPYNEQFF.

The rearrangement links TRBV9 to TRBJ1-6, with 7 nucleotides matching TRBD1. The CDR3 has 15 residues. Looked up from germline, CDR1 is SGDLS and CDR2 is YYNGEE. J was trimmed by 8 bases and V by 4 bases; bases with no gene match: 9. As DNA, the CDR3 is TGTGCCAGCAGCATTGACCCGGGACAGCATTCACCCCTCCACTTT. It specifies CASSIDPGQHSPLHF. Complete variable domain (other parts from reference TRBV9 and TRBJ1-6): DSGVTQTPKHLITATGQRVTLRCSPRSGDLSVYWYQQSLDQGLQFLIQYYNGEERAKGNILERFSAQQFPDLHSELNLSSLELGDSALYFCASSIDPGQHSPLHFGNGTRLTVT.

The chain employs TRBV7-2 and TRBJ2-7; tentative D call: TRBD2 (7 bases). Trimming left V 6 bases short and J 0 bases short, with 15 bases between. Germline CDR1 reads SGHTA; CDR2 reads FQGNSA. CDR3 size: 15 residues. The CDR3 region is CASSRGGGSSYEQYF. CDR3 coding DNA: TGTGCCAGCAGTCGAGGGGGAGGGTCCTCCTACGAGCAGTACTTC.

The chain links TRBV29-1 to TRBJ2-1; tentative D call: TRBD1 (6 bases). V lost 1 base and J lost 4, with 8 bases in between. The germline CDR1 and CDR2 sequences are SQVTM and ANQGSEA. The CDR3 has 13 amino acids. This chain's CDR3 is CSVEGTAYNEQFF. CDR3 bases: TGCAGCGTTGAAGGGACAGCGTACAATGAGCAGTTCTTC.

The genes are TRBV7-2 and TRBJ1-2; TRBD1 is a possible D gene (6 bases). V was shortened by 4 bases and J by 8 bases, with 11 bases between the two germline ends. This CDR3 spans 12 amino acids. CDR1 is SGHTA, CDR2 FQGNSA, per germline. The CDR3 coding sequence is TGTGCCAGCAGCTCGACAGGATCGGGCTACACCTTC. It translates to CASSSTGSGYTF.

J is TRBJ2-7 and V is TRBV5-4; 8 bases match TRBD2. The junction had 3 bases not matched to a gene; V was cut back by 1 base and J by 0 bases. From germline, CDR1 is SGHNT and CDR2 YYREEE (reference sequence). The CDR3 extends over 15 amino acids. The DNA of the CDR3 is TGTGCCAGCAGCTTGATAGCGGGGAGCTCCTACGAGCAGTACTTC. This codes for CASSLIAGSSYEQYF.

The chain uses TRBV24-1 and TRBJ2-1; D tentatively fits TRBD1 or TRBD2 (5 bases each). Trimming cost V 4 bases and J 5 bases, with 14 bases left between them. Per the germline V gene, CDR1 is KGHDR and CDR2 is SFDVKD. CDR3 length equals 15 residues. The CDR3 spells CATSDRDRSDNEQFF. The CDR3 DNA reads TGTGCCACCAGTGACCGGGACCGGTCGGACAATGAGCAGTTCTTC.

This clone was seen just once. The CDR3: CASSLATETEAFF. Written as DNA, the CDR3 is TGTGCCAGCAGCTTAGCGACAGAAACTGAAGCTTTCTTT. V usage is TRBV7-9 and J usage is TRBJ1-1; D might be TRBD1 (5 bases). From germline, CDR1 is SEHNR and CDR2 FQNEAQ (reference sequence). CDR3 size: 13 residues. The V gene lost 0 bases and the J gene lost 5 bases, with 7 bases spanning the gap.

CDR3 residues: CASRVGTGFLRGYTF. The CDR3 nucleotides are TGTGCCAGCAGGGTCGGGACAGGGTTTTTACGGGGCTACACCTTC. The rearrangement links TRBV6-4 to TRBJ1-2; TRBD1 aligns across 9 bases. J lost 8 bases, V lost 6 bases, and 13 bases had no gene match. CDR3 length: 15 residues. The germline V gene has CDR1 MRHNA and CDR2 SNTAGT.

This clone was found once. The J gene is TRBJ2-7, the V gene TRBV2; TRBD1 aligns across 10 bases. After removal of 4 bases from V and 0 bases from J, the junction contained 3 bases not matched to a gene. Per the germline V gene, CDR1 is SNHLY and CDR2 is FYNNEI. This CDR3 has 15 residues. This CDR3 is CASSGQGAISYEQYF. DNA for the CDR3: TGTGCCAGCAGTGGACAGGGGGCGATCTCCTACGAGCAGTACTTC.

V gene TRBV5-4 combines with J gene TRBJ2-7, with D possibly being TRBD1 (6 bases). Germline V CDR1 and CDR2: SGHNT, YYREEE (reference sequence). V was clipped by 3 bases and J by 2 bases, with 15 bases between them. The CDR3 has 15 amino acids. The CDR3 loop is CASSSPLGQTYEQYF. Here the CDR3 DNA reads TGTGCCAGCAGCTCTCCCCTCGGACAGACCTACGAGCAGTACTTC.

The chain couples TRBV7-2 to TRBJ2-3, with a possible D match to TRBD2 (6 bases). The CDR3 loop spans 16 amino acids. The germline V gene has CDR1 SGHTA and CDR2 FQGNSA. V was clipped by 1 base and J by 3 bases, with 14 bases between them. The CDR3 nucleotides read TGTGCCAGCAGCTTAGGTCGGCTAGCGCTGACAGATACGCAGTATTTT. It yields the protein CASSLGRLALTDTQYF.

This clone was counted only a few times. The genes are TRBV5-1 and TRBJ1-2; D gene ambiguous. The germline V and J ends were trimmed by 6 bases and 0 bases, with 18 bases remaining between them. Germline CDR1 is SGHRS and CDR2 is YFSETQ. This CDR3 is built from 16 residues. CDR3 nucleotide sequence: TGCGCCAGCACCCCGGACGGGAATACCGCTAACTATGGCTACACCTTC. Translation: CASTPDGNTANYGYTF.

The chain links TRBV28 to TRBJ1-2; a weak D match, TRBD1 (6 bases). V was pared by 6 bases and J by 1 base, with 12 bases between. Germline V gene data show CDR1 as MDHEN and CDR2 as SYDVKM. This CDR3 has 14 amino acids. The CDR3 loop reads CASRGQYDNYGYTF. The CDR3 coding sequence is TGTGCCAGCAGAGGACAGTATGATAACTATGGCTACACCTTC.

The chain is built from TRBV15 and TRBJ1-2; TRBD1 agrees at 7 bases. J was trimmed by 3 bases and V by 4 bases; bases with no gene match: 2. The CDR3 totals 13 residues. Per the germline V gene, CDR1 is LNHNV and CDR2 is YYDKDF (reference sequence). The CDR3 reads CATSIQGDYGYTF. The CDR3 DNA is TGTGCCACCAGCATCCAGGGGGACTATGGCTACACCTTC.

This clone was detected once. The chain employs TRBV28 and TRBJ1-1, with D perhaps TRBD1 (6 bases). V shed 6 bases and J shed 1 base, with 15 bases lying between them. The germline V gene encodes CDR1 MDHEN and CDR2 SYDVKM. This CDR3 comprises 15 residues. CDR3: CASSQGTSGNTEAFF. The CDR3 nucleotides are TGTGCCAGCAGCCAGGGGACGAGCGGGAACACTGAAGCTTTCTTT.

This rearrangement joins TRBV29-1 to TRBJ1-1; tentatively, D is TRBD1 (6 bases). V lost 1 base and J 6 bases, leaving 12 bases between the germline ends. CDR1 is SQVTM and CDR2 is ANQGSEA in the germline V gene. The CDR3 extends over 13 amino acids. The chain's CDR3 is CSVEGTANPEAFF. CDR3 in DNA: TGCAGCGTTGAAGGGACAGCTAACCCTGAAGCTTTCTTT.

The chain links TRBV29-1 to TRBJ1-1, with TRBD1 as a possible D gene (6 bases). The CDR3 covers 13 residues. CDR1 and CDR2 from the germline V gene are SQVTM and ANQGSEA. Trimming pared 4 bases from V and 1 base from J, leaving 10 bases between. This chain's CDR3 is CSVAQGQNTEAFF. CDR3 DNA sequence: TGCAGCGTTGCCCAGGGACAGAACACTGAAGCTTTCTTT.

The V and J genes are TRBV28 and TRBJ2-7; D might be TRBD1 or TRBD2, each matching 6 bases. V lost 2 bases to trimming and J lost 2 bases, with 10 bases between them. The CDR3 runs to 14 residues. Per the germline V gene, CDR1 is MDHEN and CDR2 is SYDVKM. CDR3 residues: CASSLPGGPYEQYF. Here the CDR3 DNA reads TGTGCCAGCAGTTTACCCGGGGGCCCCTACGAGCAGTACTTC.

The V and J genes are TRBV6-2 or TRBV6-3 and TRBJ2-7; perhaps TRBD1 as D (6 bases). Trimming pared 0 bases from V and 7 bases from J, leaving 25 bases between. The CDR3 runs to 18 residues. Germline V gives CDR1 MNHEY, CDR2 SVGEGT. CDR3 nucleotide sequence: TGTGCCAGCAGTTACTCGAGGGGGACCGGAATGTTGGGTACGGAGCAGTACTTC. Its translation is CASSYSRGTGMLGTEQYF.

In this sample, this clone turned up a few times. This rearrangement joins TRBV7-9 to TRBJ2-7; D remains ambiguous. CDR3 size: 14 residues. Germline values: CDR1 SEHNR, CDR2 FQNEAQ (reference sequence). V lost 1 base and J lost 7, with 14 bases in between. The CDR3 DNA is TGTGCCAGCAGCTTAGAGTCCCCATTTACGGAGCAGTACTTC. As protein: CASSLESPFTEQYF.

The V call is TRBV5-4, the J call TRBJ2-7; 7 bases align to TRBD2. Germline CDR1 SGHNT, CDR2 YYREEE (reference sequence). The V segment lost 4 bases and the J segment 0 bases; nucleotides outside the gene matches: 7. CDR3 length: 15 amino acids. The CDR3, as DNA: TGTGCCAGCAGCCAGTCGGGAGGACCCTCCTACGAGCAGTACTTC. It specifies CASSQSGGPSYEQYF. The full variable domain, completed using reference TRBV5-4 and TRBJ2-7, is ETGVTQSPTHLIKTRGQQVTLRCSSQSGHNTVSWYQQALGQGPQFIFQYYREEENGRGNFPPRFSGLQFPNYSSELNVNALELDDSALYLCASSQSGGPSYEQYFGPGTRLTVT.

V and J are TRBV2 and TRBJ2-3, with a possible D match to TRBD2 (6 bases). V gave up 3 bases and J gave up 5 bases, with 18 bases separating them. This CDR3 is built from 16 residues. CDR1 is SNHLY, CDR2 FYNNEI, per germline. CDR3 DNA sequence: TGTGCCAGCAGTGATGGGGTGTGGACTAATGAAGATACGCAGTATTTT. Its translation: CASSDGVWTNEDTQYF.

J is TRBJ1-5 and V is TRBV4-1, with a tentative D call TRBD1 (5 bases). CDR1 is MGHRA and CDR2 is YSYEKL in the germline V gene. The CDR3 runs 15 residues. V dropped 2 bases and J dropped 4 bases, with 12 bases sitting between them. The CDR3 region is CASSQYAGGNQPQHF. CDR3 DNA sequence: TGCGCCAGCAGCCAATATGCTGGGGGAAATCAGCCCCAGCATTTT.